The entry that follows covers one TCR beta chain sequence. The antigen remains undetermined. The data are from a study of CD8+ T cells in alopecia areata. Study-wide background: It was oral tofacitinib, at 5 to 10 mg twice daily, that treated patients received. Study conclusions and caveats: It was lesional scalp, especially alopecia totalis/universalis, that showed higher clonality than normal scalp. Under tofacitinib, fewer expanded CD8+ clones appeared among the top 100 scalp clones.

Treatment: oral pan-JAK inhibitor, 5-10 mg twice daily. Peripheral blood, together with lesional scalp punch biopsies, was collected from alopecia areata patients. Trimming removed 5 bases from V and 4 bases from J; junction bases left unmatched: 9. The CDR3 covers 15 residues. The germline V gene encodes CDR1 LNHDA and CDR2 SQIVND (reference sequence). Following extraction, RNA underwent reverse transcription to cDNA, which served as the sequencing template. The method was immunoSEQ multiplex PCR; TCRdb's version includes in-frame clones alone and lacks a portion of them. The table lists more than 95,000 clones, around 60% of them singletons.

Sequencing was performed on CD4+ T cells sorted from blood, taken at week 4, from a patient treated with tofacitinib. The TCR sequence derives from a human donor with alopecia areata. The V and J genes are TRBV19 and TRBJ1-1; TRBD1 aligns across 8 bases. For the CDR3, the DNA is TGTGCCAGTAGTGTCCCGGGACAGGCCGTCACTGAAGCTTTCTTT. Protein sequence: CASSVPGQAVTEAFF.